This T cell receptor beta chain was sequenced for a study of breast tumors, draining lymph nodes, adjacent tissues. Regarding the study as a whole: Tumor TCR diversity was below lymph nodes but above nontumor tissue.

The CDR3 is 13 residues long. From germline, CDR1 is MNHNY and CDR2 SVGAGI (reference sequence). Regarding this clonotype: The antigen is not known. A junction boundary mismatches the germline segment, possibly from a read error.

Axillary draining lymph nodes of breast cancer patients supplied the node samples. Each CDR3 protein is one row after TCRdb ran MiXCR on the multiplex PCR reads. The sample consists of 150,000 to 200,000 distinct CDR3 sequences, 25% to 40% of them appearing once. The genes are TRBV6-6 and TRBJ1-1; D gene uncertain. This clonotype originated in a female donor with breast cancer. Some clones in this sample may be carry-over from other donors' samples. Sequencing was performed on axillary lymph node tissue. CDR3 amino acids: CAGSPRTENEAFF. Written as DNA, the CDR3 is TGTGCCGGCAGTCCCCGGACGGAAAATGAAGCTTTCTTT.